The clone carrying this T cell receptor (beta chain) was observed a few times. Its target is unknown. Mismatch with germline at one junction end may stem from a read error. This record comes from a study of cytomegalovirus exposure and HLA in healthy donors. Germline V gives CDR1 SQVTM, CDR2 ANQGSEA. CDR3 length: 13 residues. Study-wide points: Productive status was seen about 90% or about 30% of the time for most TCR beta V segments in an earlier analysis.

The PCR employed 60 Vbeta primers together with 13 Jbeta primers. The authors' processing: Later, an analysis found roughly 80 million unique TCR beta chains, and around 12 million of these were shared. TCRdb keeps only in-frame clones here, not all; method: immunoSEQ multiplex PCR. The V and J calls and clone size are taken from that table; D and trimming were inferred from the DNA. In the table there are roughly 190,000 clones, approximately 11% of which are singletons. This chain joins TRBV29-1 and TRBJ2-5; D is unclear. Sequencing was carried out using PBMCs. This TCR derives from a man aged 45 to 65 in good health and CMV-seropositive. The chain's CDR3 is CSVKEGWAETQYF. In DNA form, the CDR3 reads TGCAGCGTTAAAGAAGGCTGGGCAGAGACCCAGTACTTC.